This T cell receptor (beta chain) is from a study of patients and donors after allogeneic stem cell transplantation (dated by TCRdb to the early 2020s). Compared with germline, V lacks 1 base and J lacks 3 bases; bases without a gene match: 18. Measured from the cysteine to the phenylalanine, the CDR3 is 19 residues long. CDR3 DNA only is kept here, 57 bases in frame from base 1. CDR1 and CDR2, per the germline V gene (reference sequence), are LNHNV and YYDKDF. The library was made by RT-PCR. The sequencing machine was a NextSeq 550. TCRdb handled the public reads itself, with Q25 trimming in fastp and clone calling in MiXCR, and kept productive beta chains. Entries that share a CDR3 protein sequence are merged under the most common genes and DNA. The sample contains approximately 33,000 distinct CDR3 sequences, 6.8% of them found a single time. The ten largest clones take up roughly a third of the sample.

This clonotype occurred a few times. Its antigen is unknown. Per-base quality was not reported, and no clone a single base away is much larger than it. Source material: blood, either unsorted or a sorted T cell fraction (not recorded which). The rearranged segments are TRBV15 and TRBJ2-7, with 7 bases aligning to TRBD1. The sequence was collected from a human donor who was either an allogeneic HSCT recipient or a stem cell or donor lymphocyte infusion donor (not recorded which). It is not recorded whose cells these are; they may come from a transplant donor. The bases read TGTGCCACCAGCAGAGTCTGGGGTTTCGGGGACAGCTGGGACTACGAGCAGTACTTC. It encodes CATSRVWGFGDSWDYEQYF.